This TCR beta chain was recorded in a study of cytomegalovirus exposure and HLA in healthy donors. The CDR3 extends over 13 amino acids. V was shortened by 7 bases and J by 3 bases, with 11 bases between the two germline ends. Germline assignment: CDR1 SGHRS and CDR2 YFSETQ. As for this clone: What it recognizes is unknown.

General observations from the study: Some V segments (TRBV6-2 and TRBV6-3 among them) were excluded as indistinguishable. Analysis performed later showed TCR beta chains linked to HLA being more clonally expanded than equally common others.

With 60 Vbeta and 13 Jbeta primers, the PCR was carried out. Only in-frame clones appear in the TCRdb table, and some are missing; sequencing was by immunoSEQ multiplex PCR. The sample yields roughly 130,000 clones, around 86% seen once. The chain recombines TRBV5-1 with TRBJ2-1; D is perhaps TRBD2 (5 bases). The sample was PBMCs. The sequence was obtained from a man younger than 35 in good health and CMV-seronegative. The CDR3 sequence is CASSRTDYNEQFF. The CDR3 nucleotides read TGCGCCAGCTCTCGGACTGACTACAATGAGCAGTTCTTC. The whole variable domain, filled in from reference TRBV5-1 and TRBJ2-1, reads KAGVTQTPRYLIKTRGQQVTLSCSPISGHRSVSWYQQTPGQGLQFLFEYFSETQRNKGNFPGRFSGRQFSNSRSEMNVSTLELGDSALYLCASSRTDYNEQFFGPGTRLTVL.